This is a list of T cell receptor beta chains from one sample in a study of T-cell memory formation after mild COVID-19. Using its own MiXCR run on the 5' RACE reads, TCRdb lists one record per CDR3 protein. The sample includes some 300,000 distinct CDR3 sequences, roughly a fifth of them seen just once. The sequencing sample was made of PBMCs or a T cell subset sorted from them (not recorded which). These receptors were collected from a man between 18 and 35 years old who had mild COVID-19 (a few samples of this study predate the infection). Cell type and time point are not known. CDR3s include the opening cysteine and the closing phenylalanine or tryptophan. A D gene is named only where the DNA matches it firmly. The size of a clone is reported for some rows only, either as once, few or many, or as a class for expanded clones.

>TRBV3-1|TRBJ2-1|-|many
CASSQDWRSYNEQFF
TGTGCCAGCAGCCAAGATTGGCGCTCCTACAATGAGCAGTTCTTC
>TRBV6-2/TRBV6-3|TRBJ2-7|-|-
CASGTYEQYF
TGTGCCAGCGGTACGTACGAGCAGTACTTC
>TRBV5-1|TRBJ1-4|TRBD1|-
CASRSGQGGRTNEKLFF
TGCGCCAGCAGGAGTGGACAGGGGGGGAGAACTAATGAAAAACTGTTTTTT
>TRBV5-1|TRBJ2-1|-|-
CASSLAASSDEQFF
TGCGCCAGCAGCTTGGCAGCATCATCGGATGAGCAGTTCTTC
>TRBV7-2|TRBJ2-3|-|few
CASSPPEDTQYF
TGTGCCAGCAGCCCCCCGGAGGATACGCAGTATTTT
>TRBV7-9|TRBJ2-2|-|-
CASILEANTGELFF
TGTGCCAGCATCCTCGAAGCGAACACCGGGGAGCTGTTTTTT
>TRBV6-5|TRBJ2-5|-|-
CATGARPSGETQYF
TGTGCCACAGGGGCCCGACCCAGCGGAGAGACCCAGTACTTC
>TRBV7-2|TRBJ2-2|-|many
CASSNRRDTGELFF
TGTGCCAGCAGCAATCGGAGGGACACCGGGGAGCTGTTTTTT
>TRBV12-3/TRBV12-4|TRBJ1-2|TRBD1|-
CASSPTGPGYTF
TGTGCCAGCAGCCCGACAGGGCCGGGCTACACCTTC
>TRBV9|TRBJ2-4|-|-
CASSVGVENIQYF
TGTGCCAGCAGCGTAGGGGTGGAAAACATTCAGTACTTC
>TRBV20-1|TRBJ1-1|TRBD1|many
CSATPYNRGNTEAFF
TGCAGTGCTACACCTTATAACAGGGGGAACACTGAAGCTTTCTTT